This paragraph reports one T cell receptor (beta chain). CDR1 LGHNA and CDR2 YSLEER come from the germline V gene. Trimming stripped 0 bases from V and 10 bases from J, with 18 bases between. There are 15 residues in the CDR3. This table comes from immunoSEQ multiplex PCR, and its TCRdb copy is limited to in-frame clones, with some not included. The table shows 140,000 or so clones, with roughly nine tenths occurring only once. The data derive from a study of T cell responses to AZD1222 COVID-19 vaccine. The source of this sequence is an adult who received the AZD1222 COVID-19 vaccine. The sequencing used peripheral blood, collected 28 days after the second AZD1222 dose. This rearrangement joins TRBV4-3 to TRBJ1-2, with D unresolved. CDR3 protein: CASSQDRWGRSSYTF. Here the CDR3 DNA reads TGCGCCAGCAGCCAAGATAGATGGGGTCGGTCGTCCTACACCTTC.